This T cell receptor (beta chain) was documented in a study of technical replicates of blood from a few donors. Sequencing used immunoSEQ multiplex PCR; TCRdb keeps in-frame clones, though not all of them. Found here are 70,000 to 85,000 clones, approximately 92% of them singletons; the top ten hold around 0.42%. J gave up 4 bases and V 3 bases, and 8 bases lay outside the gene matches. This CDR3 has 18 amino acids. The germline gives CDR1 SGHTA, CDR2 FQGNSA. V and J are TRBV7-2 and TRBJ2-1; 14 nucleotides align to TRBD2. The TCR comes from a human donor in good health. What was sequenced was T cells isolated from PBMCs. CDR3 sequence: CASSFPGLAGVSYNEQFF. The CDR3 region has the DNA TGTGCCAGCAGCTTTCCGGGACTAGCGGGAGTTAGTTACAATGAGCAGTTCTTC.